The sequence of this T cell receptor beta chain was determined in a study of cytomegalovirus exposure and HLA in healthy donors. Germline loops: CDR1 SGHTA, CDR2 FQGNSA. J was trimmed by 2 bases and V by 4 bases; bases with no gene match: 1. This CDR3 region has 14 residues. The PCR made use of 60 Vbeta and 13 Jbeta primers. Clones were read by immunoSEQ multiplex PCR, and TCRdb kept only the in-frame ones, dropping some. The sample has about 160,000 clones, about two thirds seen once; the top ten hold approximately 3%. The TCR sequence derives from a woman in her twenties or thirties in good health and CMV-seronegative. This rearrangement joins TRBV7-2 to TRBJ2-1, with 8 bases aligning to TRBD2. The sample taken for sequencing was PBMCs. Here the CDR3 DNA reads TGTGCCAGCAGCTCGACTAGCGCCTACAATGAGCAGTTCTTC. Amino acid sequence: CASSSTSAYNEQFF.